This TCR beta chain emerged from a study of vaccination effects on CD4 cells after COVID-19. Looking at the study overall: Sampling occurred 16 days and one week pre-vaccination in two convalescent patients. Notes on the study in general: Clones arising from infection and from vaccination showed marked clonal contraction late after vaccination.

CD4+ T cells specific for antigen were expanded with viral peptide pools by the ViraFEST assay before sequencing. Scientists isolated CD4+ T cells after an approximately 11-day culture period ended. This person caught SARS-CoV-2 sometime from March to December 2020, and PCR testing confirmed the infection. It was with about 9.3 IU/ml IL-2 and around 10 ug/ml peptides that 1.5 million to 2 million PBMC per well were cultured. On both days 3 and 7, half of the culture medium was replaced with IL-2 medium. A remark on this clone: Its antigen is not identified.

The CDR3 extends over 15 amino acids. CDR1 SGDLS and CDR2 YYNGEE come from the germline V gene. V dropped 5 bases and J dropped 0 bases, with 11 bases sitting between them. Profiled with immunoSEQ multiplex PCR; TCRdb holds only in-frame clones, not every one. The data contain some 30,000 clones, under 80% of them singletons. V usage is TRBV9 and J usage is TRBJ2-2; D may be TRBD1 or TRBD2 (5 bases each). The TCR was taken from a human donor who had a prior SARS-CoV-2 infection. The material was CD4+ T cells from PBMCs cultured with a peptide pool, obtained before COVID-19 vaccination. Here the CDR3 reads CASSEGLPNTGELFF. As DNA, the CDR3 is TGTGCCAGCAGTGAGGGGCTACCGAACACCGGGGAGCTGTTTTTT.